This TCR beta chain was sequenced in a study of T cells in Graves' hyperthyroidism and ophthalmopathy. Notes on the study in general: A model using 13 V-J features told ophthalmopathy apart from stable hyperthyroidism. Before onset, ophthalmopathy was predicted by the model a median roughly 6.8 months earlier.

Points on this clonotype: Its antigen is unknown.

A lack of ophthalmopathy progression within 18 months defined stable Graves' hyperthyroidism. The patients, who ranged from 18 to 65 in age, presented with newly diagnosed hyperthyroidism lasting under 2 months. The CDR3 regions of TCR beta were amplified from RNA transcripts. When the TCR CDR3 underwent first-round RT-PCR, the HTBI primer set was used. TCRdb reprocessed the multiplex PCR reads via MiXCR and lists one record per CDR3 protein. The table includes about 210,000 distinct CDR3 sequences, 15% to 20% detected once. Material: blood. This receptor was identified in a man aged 50 to 60 with Graves' hyperthyroidism.

This chain's CDR3 is CASSGRDSPYEQYF. The CDR3 bases are TGTGCCAGCAGCGGTCGGGACAGCCCCTACGAGCAGTACTTC. The chain combines TRBV3-1 with TRBJ2-7; 7 bases match TRBD1. CDR3 length equals 14 residues. V trimming: 5 bases; J trimming: 2 bases; junction bases outside the gene matches: 6. Germline loops: CDR1 LGHDT, CDR2 YNNKEL (reference sequence).